Below are 27 T cell receptor beta chains sequenced from a single sample in a study of T cell responses to AZD1222 COVID-19 vaccine. Produced via immunoSEQ multiplex PCR; TCRdb's table is partial and in-frame only. There are 95,000 to 150,000 clones in the sample; roughly 87% occur only once, and 8.5% to 10% lies in the top ten. The sample consisted of peripheral blood, taken on day 0 of AZD1222 vaccination. The receptor set was obtained from an adult in good health.

The rearrangement joins TRBV4-3 to TRBJ1-1, with TRBD1 matching 7 bases. J was trimmed by 4 bases and V by 1 base; bases with no gene match: 6. The V gene's germline CDR1 is LGHNA and CDR2 YSLEER. The CDR3 has 15 residues. CDR3 nucleotide sequence: TGCGCCAGCAGCCAAGTTCAGGGGGGCGTCACTGAAGCTTTCTTT. It codes for CASSQVQGGVTEAFF.

V usage is TRBV4-3 and J usage is TRBJ2-3, with D hard to call. There are 16 residues in the CDR3. The germline V gene encodes CDR1 LGHNA and CDR2 YSLEER. The V and J ends lost 2 bases and 5 bases respectively, with 17 bases between them. DNA for the CDR3: TGCGCCAGCAGCCAACAAGCGCGGCTCGTAGGAGATACGCAGTATTTT. This translates into CASSQQARLVGDTQYF.

The chain uses TRBV7-2 and TRBJ2-7; 7 nucleotides align to TRBD1. CDR1 and CDR2 from the germline V gene are SGHTA and FQGNSA. V gave up 4 bases and J gave up 3 bases; unmatched junction bases: 6. The CDR3 totals 14 residues. CDR3 sequence reads: CASSYGQAGYEQYF. The CDR3 DNA sequence: TGTGCCAGCAGCTATGGACAGGCGGGCTACGAGCAGTACTTC.

This chain connects TRBV30 to TRBJ2-7, with D possibly matching TRBD1 (6 bases). The V end lost 4 bases, the J end lost 4 bases, and 17 bases lay between the germline ends. Germline assignment: CDR1 GTSNPN and CDR2 SVGIG (reference sequence). CDR3 length: 14 amino acids. CDR3 sequence reads: CAWNDQGRKYEQYF. CDR3 nucleotide sequence: TGTGCCTGGAACGATCAGGGGAGAAAGTACGAGCAGTACTTC. Drawing the rest from reference TRBV30 and TRBJ2-7, the complete variable domain is SQTIHQWPATLVQPVGSPLSLECTVEGTSNPNLYWYRQAAGRGLQLLFYSVGIGQISSEVPQNLSASRPQDRQFILSSKKLLLSDSGFYLCAWNDQGRKYEQYFGPGTRLTVT.

This clone was seen just once. The chain is built from TRBV9 and TRBJ1-3; D perhaps matches TRBD1 (5 bases). The CDR3 totals 16 residues. Looked up from germline, CDR1 is SGDLS and CDR2 is YYNGEE. Trimming left V 4 bases short and J 1 base short, with 15 bases between. CDR3 region: CASSPSVGESGNTIYF. The CDR3 DNA follows: TGTGCCAGCAGCCCTAGCGTGGGGGAGTCTGGAAACACCATATATTTT.

The CDR3 coding sequence is TGTGCCATCAGTGAGTCCGCACAGCCTAACTATGGCTACACCTTC. Protein: CAISESAQPNYGYTF. The chain combines TRBV10-3 with TRBJ1-2; D unclear. The germline CDR1 and CDR2 sequences are ENHRY and SYGVKD. The V end was cut by 0 bases, the J end by 0 bases, with 8 bases between. There are 15 residues in the CDR3.

The chain is built from TRBV28 and TRBJ2-2; D may correspond to TRBD1 or TRBD2 (6 bases each). CDR1 and CDR2 from the germline V gene are MDHEN and SYDVKM. The length of the CDR3 is 15 residues. V shed 2 bases and J shed 5 bases, with 12 bases lying between them. Here the CDR3 DNA reads TGTGCCAGCAGTTTACCGGGGGCATGGACCGGGGAGCTGTTTTTT. It is translated as CASSLPGAWTGELFF.

The V and J genes are TRBV9 and TRBJ2-5, with D possibly matching TRBD1 (6 bases). The germline V gene encodes CDR1 SGDLS and CDR2 YYNGEE. V was clipped by 2 bases and J by 2 bases, with 7 bases between them. The CDR3 has 13 amino acids. The CDR3 DNA reads as TGTGCCAGCAGCGTGGACAGTCAAGAGACCCAGTACTTC. This sequence encodes CASSVDSQETQYF.

The chain combines TRBV6-1 with TRBJ2-7, with D perhaps TRBD2 (5 bases). This CDR3 has 15 amino acids. V lost 1 base and J lost 0, with 10 bases in between. Germline CDR1 is MNHNS and CDR2 is SASEGT. Here the CDR3 reads CASSEVAGHSYEQYF. The CDR3, as DNA: TGTGCCAGCAGTGAAGTCGCGGGTCACTCCTACGAGCAGTACTTC.

The chain employs TRBV7-2 and TRBJ1-4; D is ambiguous. Per germline, CDR1 SGHTA and CDR2 FQGNSA. The CDR3 contains 15 residues. Trimming shortened V by 1 base and J by 5 bases, and 11 bases separated the two germline ends. The CDR3 spells CASSLGPGLNEKLFF. The CDR3 DNA is TGTGCCAGCAGCTTAGGGCCGGGTCTAAATGAAAAACTGTTTTTT.

The genes are TRBV5-6 and TRBJ1-4; D may be TRBD1 (6 bases). This CDR3 has 15 amino acids. From germline, CDR1 is SGHDT and CDR2 YYEEEE. V was trimmed by 4 bases and J by 8 bases, leaving 18 bases between them. The CDR3 protein is CASSGATGSGEKLFF. CDR3 nucleotides: TGTGCCAGCAGCGGGGCAACAGGGTCAGGAGAAAAACTGTTTTTT.

This CDR3 reads CASSRGPDYSPLHF. The CDR3 DNA follows: TGTGCCAGCAGCCGAGGACCGGATTATTCACCCCTCCACTTT. The chain carries TRBV3-1 (or the pseudogene TRBV3-2) and TRBJ1-6; unclear D gene. This CDR3 contains 14 residues. From germline, CDR1 is LGHDT and CDR2 YNNKEL (reference sequence). Trimming removed 4 bases from V and 8 bases from J, with 12 bases in between.

This sequence joins TRBV28 and TRBJ2-3; 7 bases fit TRBD2. V was pared by 7 bases and J by 3 bases, with 10 bases of the junction left unmatched. CDR3 length equals 15 residues. The V gene's germline CDR1 is MDHEN and CDR2 SYDVKM. In DNA form, the CDR3 reads TGTGCCAGCACCTGGGGGGGAGGGCCGACAGATACGCAGTATTTT. This codes for CASTWGGGPTDTQYF.

The CDR3 DNA reads TGTGCCAGTAGTCCGGCAGGGTATAGCAATCAGCCCCAGCATTTT. Translation gives CASSPAGYSNQPQHF. The V gene is TRBV19, the J gene TRBJ1-5; a weak D match, TRBD1 (5 bases). The CDR3 covers 15 residues. V was clipped by 5 bases and J by 0 bases, with 11 bases between them. Per the germline V gene, CDR1 is LNHDA and CDR2 is SQIVND (reference sequence).

The chain employs TRBV3-1 (or the pseudogene TRBV3-2) and TRBJ2-3, with TRBD1 matching over 8 bases. V lost 3 bases and J lost 5; bases outside the gene matches: 4. Germline CDR1 LGHDT, CDR2 YNNKEL (reference sequence). CDR3 length: 14 amino acids. CDR3 coding DNA: TGTGCCAGCAGCCACCGTGACAGGGGAGATACGCAGTATTTT. Amino acids: CASSHRDRGDTQYF.

The chain uses TRBV6-5 and TRBJ2-1; no clear D. The CDR3 runs 13 residues. V dropped 0 bases and J dropped 6 bases, with 6 bases sitting between them. Germline CDR1 is MNHEY and CDR2 is SVGAGI. The CDR3 nucleotides are TGTGCCAGCAGTTACTCCCCGGGCAATGAGCAGTTCTTC. It specifies CASSYSPGNEQFF.

The chain is built from TRBV28 and TRBJ2-1; D not certain. CDR1 and CDR2 (germline): MDHEN, SYDVKM. V was pared by 3 bases and J by 9 bases, with 3 bases between. CDR3 length: 10 amino acids. The CDR3 here is CASSFIEQFF. DNA for the CDR3: TGTGCCAGCAGTTTTATTGAGCAGTTCTTC.

The chain has TRBV10-1 and TRBJ2-3; 7 bases match TRBD2. Trimming at V came to 4 bases and at J to 2 bases, leaving 9 bases not matched to a gene. This CDR3 has 16 amino acids. CDR1 is WNHNN, CDR2 SYGVQD, per germline (reference sequence). The CDR3 spells CASSVSAGDHTDTQYF. For the CDR3, the DNA is TGCGCCAGCAGTGTATCGGCGGGAGACCACACAGATACGCAGTATTTT.

CDR3 amino acids: CASSQDRLNIQYF. Here the CDR3 DNA reads TGTGCCAGCAGTCAGGACAGGCTAAACATTCAGTACTTC. J is TRBJ2-4 and V is TRBV6-2 or TRBV6-3, with TRBD1 matching 7 bases. The ends lost 5 bases at V and 6 bases at J; junction bases unmatched: 4. Germline CDR1 is MNHEY and CDR2 is SVGEGT. This CDR3 region has 13 residues.

This chain connects TRBV27 to TRBJ1-5; D remains unclear. The germline gives CDR1 MNHEY, CDR2 SMNVEV (reference sequence). The length of the CDR3 is 13 residues. Trimming shortened V by 3 bases and J by 1 base, and 4 bases separated the two germline ends. The CDR3 is CASSFYSNQPQHF. CDR3 in DNA: TGTGCCAGCAGTTTTTACAGCAATCAGCCCCAGCATTTT.

The chain couples TRBV6-1 to TRBJ2-1, with 15 bases aligning to TRBD2. CDR3 length: 13 amino acids. CDR1 is MNHNS and CDR2 is SASEGT in the germline V gene. With V trimmed by 1 base and J by 15 bases, 1 base remained unmatched. CDR3 region: CASSEGTSGGAFF. The CDR3 coding sequence is TGTGCCAGCAGTGAAGGGACTAGCGGGGGGGCGTTCTTC.

The V and J genes are TRBV7-9 and TRBJ2-2, with D perhaps assigned TRBD1 or TRBD2 (6 bases each). V lost 6 bases, J lost 3 bases, and 14 bases lay in between. CDR1 is SEHNR and CDR2 is FQNEAQ in the germline V gene (reference sequence). The CDR3 sequence is 15 residues long. The CDR3 sequence is CASSQDRGDTGELFF. CDR3 DNA: TGTGCCAGCAGTCAGGATAGGGGGGACACCGGGGAGCTGTTTTTT.

V usage is TRBV5-6 and J usage is TRBJ2-2; 8 positions match TRBD1. Per the germline V gene, CDR1 is SGHDT and CDR2 is YYEEEE. The CDR3 has 13 residues. The V gene end was trimmed by 4 bases and the J gene end by 4 bases; junction bases not matched to a gene: 0. CDR3 residues: CASSTGGTGELFF. The CDR3 DNA is TGTGCCAGCAGCACAGGGGGCACCGGGGAGCTGTTTTTT.

This clone has just one count. This chain connects TRBV30 to TRBJ2-7; D ambiguous. V lost 4 bases and J lost 4, with 8 bases in between. The germline gives CDR1 GTSNPN, CDR2 SVGIG (reference sequence). This CDR3 is 11 amino acids long. CDR3 in DNA: TGTGCCTGGAAAAAAGAATACGAGCAGTACTTC. This encodes CAWKKEYEQYF.

V and J are TRBV19 and TRBJ1-5; a weak D match, TRBD1 (6 bases). With 3 bases removed from V and 0 bases from J, the gap between germline ends came to 9 bases. The CDR3 is 15 amino acids. In germline, CDR1 is LNHDA, CDR2 SQIVND (reference sequence). In DNA form, the CDR3 reads TGTGCCAGTAGTATCGCGGGGGCTAGCAATCAGCCCCAGCATTTT. Translated, it gives CASSIAGASNQPQHF. The full variable domain, in which reference TRBV19 and TRBJ1-5 provide the parts outside the CDR3, is DGGITQSPKYLFRKEGQNVTLSCEQNLNHDAMYWYRQDPGQGLRLIYYSQIVNDFQKGDIAEGYSVSREKKESFPLTVTSAQKNPTAFYLCASSIAGASNQPQHFGDGTRLSIL.

This clone was detected once. The rearrangement uses TRBV19 and TRBJ1-2; unclear D gene. Germline V gene lookup returns CDR1 LNHDA and CDR2 SQIVND (reference sequence). V lost 10 bases, J lost 1 base, and 13 bases lay in between. CDR3 length: 13 residues. CDR3 protein: CATSMRLNYGYTF. CDR3 bases: TGTGCCACCTCTATGAGGCTTAACTATGGCTACACCTTC.

This clone was picked up one time. J is TRBJ2-1 and V is TRBV5-1; D gene uncertain. Trimming took off 0 bases at V and 0 bases at J, with 4 bases between the two ends. The V gene's germline CDR1 is SGHRS and CDR2 YFSETQ. This CDR3 spans 14 amino acids. The CDR3: CASSLDSSYNEQFF. In DNA, the CDR3 is TGCGCCAGCAGCTTGGACTCCTCCTACAATGAGCAGTTCTTC.